This TCR beta chain was obtained from a study of PD-1 blockade in classical Hodgkin lymphoma. Findings of the study overall: A significant rise in TCR diversity by C4D1 was seen for CD4+ but not CD8+ cells.

Assay: immunoSEQ multiplex PCR; the TCRdb copy retains only in-frame clones and omits some. The sample has 34,000 or so clones; approximately 90% are singletons. The germline V gene encodes CDR1 SGHTA and CDR2 FQGTGA. CDR3 length: 16 amino acids. V lost 4 bases, J lost 0 bases, and 4 bases stayed unmatched. With regard to this clone: Its matching antigen is unknown.

The time point is: cycle 4 day 1 (C4D1), after around six weeks of nivolumab. Brentuximab vedotin exposure varied among the patients, all of whom had relapsed after autologous stem cell transplantation. Thawed PBMCs underwent magnetic negative selection to yield purified CD4+ T cells. The V call is TRBV7-3, the J call TRBJ2-3, with TRBD2 matching 10 bases. The sample here was CD4+ T cells from blood, taken before the fourth cycle of nivolumab. This sequence was found in a human donor with classical Hodgkin lymphoma. The CDR3 sequence is CASSSPSGRSTDTQYF. The CDR3 bases are TGTGCCAGCAGCTCACCTAGCGGGAGAAGCACAGATACGCAGTATTTT.